This T cell receptor beta chain was found in a study of blood T cell repertoires in COVID-19. TCRdb's table, derived via immunoSEQ multiplex PCR, lists solely in-frame clones and lacks some. The sample carries fewer than 150,000 clones, about 80% recorded once. Germline values: CDR1 SGHTA, CDR2 FQGTGA. V shed 5 bases and J 5 bases; nucleotides not matched to a gene: 6. The CDR3 loop spans 13 amino acids. This rearrangement joins TRBV7-3 to TRBJ2-7, with TRBD1 matching over 7 bases. The receptor was isolated from a woman older than 75 in a cohort sampled during active or convalescent COVID-19. The sample was peripheral blood. CDR3 in amino acids: CASSLGQVHEQYF. The DNA of the CDR3 is TGTGCCAGCAGCCTCGGACAGGTCCACGAGCAGTACTTC. Full variable domain (rest looked up from reference TRBV7-3 and TRBJ2-7): GAGVSQTPSNKVTEKGKYVELRCDPISGHTALYWYRQSLGQGPEFLIYFQGTGAADDSGLPNDRFFAVRPEGSVSTLKIQRTERGDSAVYLCASSLGQVHEQYFGPGTRLTVT.